These T cell receptor beta chains were read from a single sample in a study of radiotherapy plus CTLA-4 blockade in lung cancer. The method was immunoSEQ multiplex PCR; TCRdb's version includes in-frame clones alone and lacks a portion of them. The profile covers tens of thousands of clones, with 75% to 85% appearing a single time and over 15% taken by the ten largest. This sample comprised peripheral blood, obtained from a patient treated with radiotherapy plus ipilimumab. All receptors derive from a human donor with non-small cell lung cancer that progressed on radiotherapy plus ipilimumab. Each CDR3 is given with its conserved first and last residue. Each record gives: V gene, J gene, clone size, D gene, CDR3 DNA, CDR3 protein. The D gene is left open where the match is weak. Not every row has a clone size; where given, it reads once, few, many or a size class.

v_call: TRBV4-1; j_call: TRBJ2-2; clone_size: NA; d_call: NA; cdr3_nt: TGCGCCAGCAGCCAAGCCCCAGGAAGGGTCGGGGAGCTGTTTTTT; cdr3_aa: CASSQAPGRVGELFF
v_call: TRBV6-5; j_call: TRBJ2-1; clone_size: NA; d_call: NA; cdr3_nt: TGTGCCAGCAGTCCGGGCTCCCACAATGAGCAGTTCTTC; cdr3_aa: CASSPGSHNEQFF
v_call: TRBV5-1; j_call: TRBJ2-2; clone_size: NA; d_call: TRBD1; cdr3_nt: TGCGCCAGCAGCTTGGAGGGGGCGCGAGACACCGGGGAGCTGTTTTTT; cdr3_aa: CASSLEGARDTGELFF
v_call: TRBV13; j_call: TRBJ2-5; clone_size: NA; d_call: NA; cdr3_nt: TGTGCCAGCAGCCCTAGACAGGTTGAAGAGACCCAGTACTTC; cdr3_aa: CASSPRQVEETQYF
v_call: TRBV7-2; j_call: TRBJ2-5; clone_size: NA; d_call: TRBD1; cdr3_nt: TGTGCCAGCAGCTTGGGACAGGTGCTGGATGAGACCCAGTACTTC; cdr3_aa: CASSLGQVLDETQYF
v_call: TRBV5-1; j_call: TRBJ2-7; clone_size: NA; d_call: TRBD1; cdr3_nt: TGCGCCAGCAGCGGGGGACAGATCTACGAGCAGTACTTC; cdr3_aa: CASSGGQIYEQYF
v_call: TRBV7-6; j_call: TRBJ2-5; clone_size: NA; d_call: TRBD2; cdr3_nt: TGTGCCAGCAGCTTAAGTCCGACTAGCGGGGGGGCGGGGACCCAGTACTTC; cdr3_aa: CASSLSPTSGGAGTQYF
v_call: TRBV5-8; j_call: TRBJ2-1; clone_size: NA; d_call: NA; cdr3_nt: TGTGCCAGCAGGTCCGGACAGAACTTCTACAATGAGCAGTTCTTC; cdr3_aa: CASRSGQNFYNEQFF
v_call: TRBV7-9; j_call: TRBJ2-7; clone_size: NA; d_call: NA; cdr3_nt: TGTGCCAGCAGCTCCGGAGATTCGGGGAAAACCTACGAGCAGTACTTC; cdr3_aa: CASSSGDSGKTYEQYF
v_call: TRBV6-5; j_call: TRBJ1-5; clone_size: NA; d_call: TRBD1; cdr3_nt: TGTGCCAGCAGTTCAGGGGGCGGGTATCAGCCCCAGCATTTT; cdr3_aa: CASSSGGGYQPQHF
v_call: TRBV19; j_call: TRBJ2-3; clone_size: NA; d_call: TRBD2; cdr3_nt: TGTGCCAGTAGTATTGAAGCGGGGGTTGGCGGCACAGATACGCAGTATTTT; cdr3_aa: CASSIEAGVGGTDTQYF
v_call: TRBV9; j_call: TRBJ2-5; clone_size: NA; d_call: TRBD1; cdr3_nt: TGTGCCAGCAGCGTAGCTCCAGGGGGCGCTGCGGGAGAGACCCAGTACTTC; cdr3_aa: CASSVAPGGAAGETQYF
v_call: TRBV6-1; j_call: TRBJ1-5; clone_size: NA; d_call: NA; cdr3_nt: TGTGCCAGCAGTGAAGGGGCCTATCAGCCCCAGCATTTT; cdr3_aa: CASSEGAYQPQHF
v_call: TRBV9; j_call: TRBJ2-1; clone_size: NA; d_call: NA; cdr3_nt: TGTGCCAGCAGCACCACATCAGGGTACAATGAGCAGTTCTTC; cdr3_aa: CASSTTSGYNEQFF
v_call: TRBV5-8; j_call: TRBJ2-2; clone_size: NA; d_call: TRBD1; cdr3_nt: TGTGCCAGCAGCTTCACGACAGGGGATTACACCGGGGAGCTGTTTTTT; cdr3_aa: CASSFTTGDYTGELFF
v_call: TRBV7-6; j_call: TRBJ2-7; clone_size: NA; d_call: NA; cdr3_nt: TGTGCCAGCAGCCCCAGGCTACAGGCGTACGAGCAGTACTTC; cdr3_aa: CASSPRLQAYEQYF
v_call: TRBV5-1; j_call: TRBJ2-7; clone_size: NA; d_call: TRBD1; cdr3_nt: TGCGCCAGCAGCCAGGGACAGGGAACCGGCGAGCAGTACTTC; cdr3_aa: CASSQGQGTGEQYF
v_call: TRBV19; j_call: TRBJ1-2; clone_size: NA; d_call: NA; cdr3_nt: TGTGCCAGTAGTTCAACAGGGAGGCATGGCTACACCTTC; cdr3_aa: CASSSTGRHGYTF
v_call: TRBV19; j_call: TRBJ2-5; clone_size: NA; d_call: TRBD1; cdr3_nt: TGTGCCAGTATGGACAGGGGGCGAGAGACCCAGTACTTC; cdr3_aa: CASMDRGRETQYF
v_call: TRBV2; j_call: TRBJ2-7; clone_size: few; d_call: NA; cdr3_nt: TGTGCCAGCAGTGAGAACGAGCAGTACTTC; cdr3_aa: CASSENEQYF
v_call: TRBV7-2; j_call: TRBJ2-5; clone_size: NA; d_call: TRBD1; cdr3_nt: TGTGCCAGCAGCCAGACAGGGTTTGGCAAAGAGACCCAGTACTTC; cdr3_aa: CASSQTGFGKETQYF
v_call: TRBV5-1; j_call: TRBJ1-1; clone_size: NA; d_call: TRBD1; cdr3_nt: TGCGCCAGCAGCTACGACAGGGGGAGGACTGAAGCTTTCTTT; cdr3_aa: CASSYDRGRTEAFF
v_call: TRBV2; j_call: TRBJ2-5; clone_size: once; d_call: NA; cdr3_nt: TGTGCCAGCAGTTTCGTCCCTCTCGGGGCCCAGTACTTC; cdr3_aa: CASSFVPLGAQYF
v_call: TRBV11-2; j_call: TRBJ2-4; clone_size: NA; d_call: NA; cdr3_nt: TGTGCCAGCAGCTTAGACGACAGGCCCCTGGCCATTCAGTACTTC; cdr3_aa: CASSLDDRPLAIQYF
v_call: TRBV28; j_call: TRBJ2-3; clone_size: NA; d_call: TRBD2; cdr3_nt: TGTGCCAGCAGTTTCCCTCCTAGCGGGAGGTCACGCACAGATACGCAGTATTTT; cdr3_aa: CASSFPPSGRSRTDTQYF
v_call: TRBV11-3; j_call: TRBJ2-1; clone_size: few; d_call: TRBD2; cdr3_nt: TGTGCCAGCAGCTTCAGCGGGGGGGCCGGTGAGCAGTTCTTC; cdr3_aa: CASSFSGGAGEQFF
v_call: TRBV28; j_call: TRBJ2-1; clone_size: NA; d_call: NA; cdr3_nt: TGTGCCAGCAGTCTCCGGTCACCAGGCCATGAGCAGTTCTTC; cdr3_aa: CASSLRSPGHEQFF
v_call: TRBV6-1; j_call: TRBJ1-6; clone_size: NA; d_call: NA; cdr3_nt: TGTGCCAGCAGCGAGACAAACTGGTCACCCCTCCACTTT; cdr3_aa: CASSETNWSPLHF
v_call: TRBV14; j_call: TRBJ2-3; clone_size: few; d_call: NA; cdr3_nt: TGTGCCAGCAGCCAAGGCGGTCTAAGACCATTATCAGATACGCAGTATTTT; cdr3_aa: CASSQGGLRPLSDTQYF
v_call: TRBV27; j_call: TRBJ2-2; clone_size: NA; d_call: TRBD2; cdr3_nt: TGTGCCAGCAGTTTTGGGGCCACTAGCGGACACACCGGGGAGCTGTTTTTT; cdr3_aa: CASSFGATSGHTGELFF
v_call: TRBV10-3; j_call: TRBJ2-1; clone_size: NA; d_call: TRBD2; cdr3_nt: TGTGCCACTAATAGCGGGACTGACTCCTACAATGAGCAGTTCTTC; cdr3_aa: CATNSGTDSYNEQFF
v_call: TRBV5-1; j_call: TRBJ1-1; clone_size: NA; d_call: TRBD1; cdr3_nt: TGCGCCAGCAGCTTCGGCTCCGGGACAGGGAACACTGAAGCTTTCTTT; cdr3_aa: CASSFGSGTGNTEAFF
v_call: TRBV5-1; j_call: TRBJ2-6; clone_size: NA; d_call: NA; cdr3_nt: TGCGCCAGCGATAGGATTCTAAGCTCTGGGGCCAACGTCCTGACTTTC; cdr3_aa: CASDRILSSGANVLTF
v_call: TRBV5-1; j_call: TRBJ1-3; clone_size: NA; d_call: NA; cdr3_nt: TGCGCCAGCAGCCCCGAGGGGGTACACTCTGGAAACACCATATATTTT; cdr3_aa: CASSPEGVHSGNTIYF
v_call: TRBV12-5; j_call: TRBJ2-7; clone_size: NA; d_call: NA; cdr3_nt: TGTGCTAGTGGTTCCGGGTACGAGCAGTACTTC; cdr3_aa: CASGSGYEQYF
v_call: TRBV13; j_call: TRBJ2-1; clone_size: NA; d_call: NA; cdr3_nt: TGTGCCAGCAGCTTAGCCCAGGGTGCCTACAATGAGCAGTTCTTC; cdr3_aa: CASSLAQGAYNEQFF